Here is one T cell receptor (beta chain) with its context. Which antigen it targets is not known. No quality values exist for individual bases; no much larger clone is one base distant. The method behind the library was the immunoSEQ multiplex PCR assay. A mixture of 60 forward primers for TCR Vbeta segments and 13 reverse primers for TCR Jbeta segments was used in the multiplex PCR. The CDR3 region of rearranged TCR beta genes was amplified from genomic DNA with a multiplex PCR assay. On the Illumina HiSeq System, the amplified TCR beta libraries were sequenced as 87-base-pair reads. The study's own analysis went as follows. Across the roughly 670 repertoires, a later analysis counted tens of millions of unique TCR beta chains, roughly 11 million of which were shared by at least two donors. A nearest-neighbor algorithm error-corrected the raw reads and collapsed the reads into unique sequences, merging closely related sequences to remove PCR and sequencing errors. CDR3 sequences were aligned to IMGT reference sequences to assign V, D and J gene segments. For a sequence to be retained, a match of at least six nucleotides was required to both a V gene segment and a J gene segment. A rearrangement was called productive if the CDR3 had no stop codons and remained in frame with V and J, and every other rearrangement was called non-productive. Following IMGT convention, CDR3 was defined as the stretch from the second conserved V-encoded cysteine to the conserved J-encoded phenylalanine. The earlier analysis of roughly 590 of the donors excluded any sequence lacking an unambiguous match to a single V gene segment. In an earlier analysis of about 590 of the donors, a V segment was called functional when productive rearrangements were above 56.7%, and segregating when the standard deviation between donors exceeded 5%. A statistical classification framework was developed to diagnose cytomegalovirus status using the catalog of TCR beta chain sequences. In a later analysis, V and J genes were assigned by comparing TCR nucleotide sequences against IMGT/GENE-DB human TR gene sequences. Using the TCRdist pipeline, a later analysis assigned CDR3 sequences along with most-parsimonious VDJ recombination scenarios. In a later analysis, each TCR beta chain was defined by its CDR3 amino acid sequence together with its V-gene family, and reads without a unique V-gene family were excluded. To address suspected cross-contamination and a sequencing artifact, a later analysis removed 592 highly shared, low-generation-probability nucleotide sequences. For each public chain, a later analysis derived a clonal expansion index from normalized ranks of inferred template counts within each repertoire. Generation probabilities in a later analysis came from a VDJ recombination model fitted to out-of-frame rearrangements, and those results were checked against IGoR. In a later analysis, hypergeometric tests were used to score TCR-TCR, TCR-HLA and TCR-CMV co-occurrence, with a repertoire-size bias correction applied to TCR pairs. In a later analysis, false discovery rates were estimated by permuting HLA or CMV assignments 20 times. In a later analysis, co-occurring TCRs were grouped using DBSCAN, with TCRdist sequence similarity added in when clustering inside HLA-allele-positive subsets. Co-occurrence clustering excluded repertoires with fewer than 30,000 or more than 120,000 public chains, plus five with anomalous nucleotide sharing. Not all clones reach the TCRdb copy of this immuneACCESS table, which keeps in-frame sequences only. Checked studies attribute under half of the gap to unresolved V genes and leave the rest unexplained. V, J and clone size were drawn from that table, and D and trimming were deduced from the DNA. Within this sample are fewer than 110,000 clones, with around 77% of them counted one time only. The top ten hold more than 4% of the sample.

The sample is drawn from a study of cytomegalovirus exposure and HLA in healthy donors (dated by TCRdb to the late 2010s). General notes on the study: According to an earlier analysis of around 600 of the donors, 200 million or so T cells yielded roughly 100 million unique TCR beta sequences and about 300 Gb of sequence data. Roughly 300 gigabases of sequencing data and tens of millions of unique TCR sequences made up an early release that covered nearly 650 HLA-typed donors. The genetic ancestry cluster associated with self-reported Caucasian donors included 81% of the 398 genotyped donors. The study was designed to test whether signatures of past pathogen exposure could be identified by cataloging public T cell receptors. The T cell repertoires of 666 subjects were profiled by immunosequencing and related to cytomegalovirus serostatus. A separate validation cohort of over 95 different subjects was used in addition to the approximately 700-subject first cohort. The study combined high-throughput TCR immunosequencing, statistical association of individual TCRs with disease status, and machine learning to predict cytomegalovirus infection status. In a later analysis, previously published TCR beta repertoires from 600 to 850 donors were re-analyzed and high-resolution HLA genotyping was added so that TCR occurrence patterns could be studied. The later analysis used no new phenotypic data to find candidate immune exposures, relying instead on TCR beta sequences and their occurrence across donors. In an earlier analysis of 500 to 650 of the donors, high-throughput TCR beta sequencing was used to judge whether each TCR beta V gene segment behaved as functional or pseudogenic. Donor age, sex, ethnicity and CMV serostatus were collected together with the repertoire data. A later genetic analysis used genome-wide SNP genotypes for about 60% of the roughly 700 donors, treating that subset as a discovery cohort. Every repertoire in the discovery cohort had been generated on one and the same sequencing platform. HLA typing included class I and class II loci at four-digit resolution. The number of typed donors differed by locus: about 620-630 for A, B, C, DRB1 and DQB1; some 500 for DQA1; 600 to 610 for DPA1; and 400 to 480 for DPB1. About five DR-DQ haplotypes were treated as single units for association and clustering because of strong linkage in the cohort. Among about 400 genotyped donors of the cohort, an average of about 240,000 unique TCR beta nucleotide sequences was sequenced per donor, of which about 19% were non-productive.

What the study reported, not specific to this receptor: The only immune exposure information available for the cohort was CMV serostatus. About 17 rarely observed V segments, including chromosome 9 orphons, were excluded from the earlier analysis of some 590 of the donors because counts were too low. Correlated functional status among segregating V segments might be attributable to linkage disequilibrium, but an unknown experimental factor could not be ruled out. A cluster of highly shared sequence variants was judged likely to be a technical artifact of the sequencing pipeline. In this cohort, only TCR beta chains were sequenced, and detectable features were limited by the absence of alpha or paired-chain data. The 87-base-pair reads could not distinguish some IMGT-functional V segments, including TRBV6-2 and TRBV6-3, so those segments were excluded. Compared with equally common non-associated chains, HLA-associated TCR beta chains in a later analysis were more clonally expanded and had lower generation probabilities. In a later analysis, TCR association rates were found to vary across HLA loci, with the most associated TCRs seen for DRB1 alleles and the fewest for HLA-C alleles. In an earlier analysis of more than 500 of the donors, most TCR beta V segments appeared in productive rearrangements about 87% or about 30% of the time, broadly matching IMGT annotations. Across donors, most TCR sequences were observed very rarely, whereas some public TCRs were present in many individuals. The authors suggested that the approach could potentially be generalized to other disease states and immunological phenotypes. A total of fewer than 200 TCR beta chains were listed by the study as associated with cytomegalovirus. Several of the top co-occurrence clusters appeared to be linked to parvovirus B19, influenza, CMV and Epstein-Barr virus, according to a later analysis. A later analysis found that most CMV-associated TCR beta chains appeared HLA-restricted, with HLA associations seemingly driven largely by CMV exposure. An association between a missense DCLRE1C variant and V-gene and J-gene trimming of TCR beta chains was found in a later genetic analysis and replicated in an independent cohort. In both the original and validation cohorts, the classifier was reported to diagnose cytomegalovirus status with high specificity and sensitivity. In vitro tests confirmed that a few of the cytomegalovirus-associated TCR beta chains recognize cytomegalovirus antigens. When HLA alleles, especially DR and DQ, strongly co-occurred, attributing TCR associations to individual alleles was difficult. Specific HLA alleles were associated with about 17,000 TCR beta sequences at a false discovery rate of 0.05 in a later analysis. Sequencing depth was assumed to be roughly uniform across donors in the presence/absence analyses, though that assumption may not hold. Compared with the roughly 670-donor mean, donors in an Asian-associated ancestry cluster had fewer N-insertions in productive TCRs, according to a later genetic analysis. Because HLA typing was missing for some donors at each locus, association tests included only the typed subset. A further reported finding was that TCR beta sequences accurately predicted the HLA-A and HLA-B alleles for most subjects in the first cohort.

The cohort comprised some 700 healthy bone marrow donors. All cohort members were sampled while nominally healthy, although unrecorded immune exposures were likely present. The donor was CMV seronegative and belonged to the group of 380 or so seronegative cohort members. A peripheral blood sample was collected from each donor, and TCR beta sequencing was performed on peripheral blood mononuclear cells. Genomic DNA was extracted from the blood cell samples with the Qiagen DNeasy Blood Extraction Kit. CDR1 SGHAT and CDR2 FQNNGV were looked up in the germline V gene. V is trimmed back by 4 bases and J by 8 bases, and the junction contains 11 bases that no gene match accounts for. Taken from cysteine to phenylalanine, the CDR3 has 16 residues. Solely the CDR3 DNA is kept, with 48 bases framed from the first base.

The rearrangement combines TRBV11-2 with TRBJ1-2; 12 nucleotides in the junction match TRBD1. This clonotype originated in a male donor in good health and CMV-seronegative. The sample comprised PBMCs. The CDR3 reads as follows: CASSSNRDRGRDGYTF. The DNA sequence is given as TGTGCCAGCAGCTCGAACCGGGACAGGGGGCGCGACGGCTACACCTTC.